The clone carrying this TCR beta chain was counted between two and nine times. Antigen: not known. The data belong to a study of blood T cells in healthy people across ages. The use of a sample-barcoded 5' primer and a J-beta primer mix characterized a second PCR of about 7 to 12 cycles. Each cDNA molecule received a tag from a template-switch adaptor that had 12 random nucleotides. TCRdb re-called the 5' RACE reads with MiXCR, one entry per CDR3 protein. The repertoire has around 820,000 distinct CDR3 sequences, around 25% of them found once; the top ten carry 3% to 4%. CDR3 length: 12 residues. With V trimmed by 6 bases and J by 13 bases, 11 bases remained unmatched. Germline CDR1 is MDHEN and CDR2 is SYDVKM. Whole-study findings and limits: Higher diversity, along with more naive CD4+ cells, distinguished long-lived donors from aged donors. Strong correlation was found linking TCR beta diversity to naive T cell percentage.

This sample also belongs to another study, concerning T cells of mothers and their children. From that second work: Each child gave around 3 million TCR beta CDR3 reads (each mother, over 9.5 million).

This TCR was sampled from a boy aged 5 to 17 in good health. The chain joins TRBV28 to TRBJ2-5; 7 bases are a match to TRBD2. Sequences were obtained from blood. The CDR3 DNA reads as TGTGCCAGCAGCCCTAATACGGGGAGGGTGTACTTC. As protein: CASSPNTGRVYF.